The clone carrying this TCR beta chain showed up just once. These data belong to a study of cytomegalovirus exposure and HLA in healthy donors. Study-wide background: Genetic ancestry analysis placed approximately 78% of the 398 donors that were genotyped in the Caucasian-associated cluster.

Every donor was a healthy person donating bone marrow. The PCR contained 60 Vbeta and 13 Jbeta primers. Some clones are missing from TCRdb's copy, which holds only in-frame ones; the method was immunoSEQ multiplex PCR. The table records more than 100,000 clones, approximately 79% of them present only once. Germline V gene lookup returns CDR1 MNHNY and CDR2 SVGAGI (reference sequence). V dropped 2 bases and J dropped 3 bases, with 8 bases sitting between them. This CDR3 is 13 amino acids long. Sample: PBMCs. The sequence was collected from a man aged 30 to 45 in good health and CMV-seronegative. The chain joins TRBV6-6 to TRBJ2-7; no reliable D call. DNA of the CDR3: TGTGCCAGCAGTTACCGTAACGGCTACGAGCAGTACTTC. This gives the protein CASSYRNGYEQYF.